The rows below give T cell receptor beta chains drawn from one sample of a study of blood T cell repertoires in COVID-19. This table comes from immunoSEQ multiplex PCR, and its TCRdb copy is limited to in-frame clones, with some not included. Seen here are 90,000 to 110,000 clones, 75% to 90% observed once, and the top ten hold 1.1%. The sequenced sample consisted of peripheral blood. The receptors derive from a human donor in a cohort sampled during active COVID-19. Both conserved end residues are part of each CDR3. Fields, in order: V gene, CDR3 length, J gene, D gene, clone size, CDR3 protein, CDR3 DNA. The D gene is left open where the match is weak. Clone size is given for some rows only: seen once, a few or many times, or a class if the clone is expanded.

TRBV10-3	14	TRBJ2-3	TRBD2	NA	CAIHSGRASDTQYF	TGTGCCATTCATAGCGGGAGGGCATCAGATACGCAGTATTTT
TRBV6-5	14	TRBJ1-3	NA	NA	CASSPTGSGNTIYF	TGTGCCAGCAGTCCAACAGGGTCTGGAAACACCATATATTTT
TRBV11-2	18	TRBJ2-1	TRBD2	once	CASSWSASGRSGHNEQFF	TGTGCCAGCAGCTGGTCGGCTAGCGGGAGATCCGGTCACAATGAGCAGTTCTTC
TRBV6-5	13	TRBJ2-7	TRBD1	NA	CASRNGQGAEQYF	TGTGCCAGCAGAAACGGACAGGGTGCCGAGCAGTACTTC
TRBV11-3	17	TRBJ2-5	NA	NA	CASSLGGLGRVQETQYF	TGTGCCAGCAGCCTAGGCGGTTTGGGCAGGGTGCAAGAGACCCAGTACTTC
TRBV6-5	12	TRBJ1-2	NA	once	CASRGHPYGYTF	TGTGCCAGCAGGGGACACCCCTATGGCTACACCTTC
TRBV5-1	17	TRBJ2-3	TRBD2	NA	CASSTIAGGMLTDTQYF	TGCGCCAGCAGCACGATAGCGGGGGGGATGCTCACAGATACGCAGTATTTT
TRBV18	16	TRBJ1-5	NA	few	CASSPSRMISNQPQHF	TGTGCCAGCTCACCCAGTCGCATGATTAGCAATCAGCCCCAGCATTTT
TRBV3-1/TRBV3-2	15	TRBJ2-5	TRBD2	NA	CASSWGLAGEETQYF	TGTGCCAGCAGCTGGGGACTAGCGGGAGAAGAGACCCAGTACTTC
TRBV24-1	13	TRBJ1-1	NA	NA	CATSTGFYTEAFF	TGTGCCACCTCAACAGGGTTCTACACTGAAGCTTTCTTT
TRBV7-3	17	TRBJ2-1	TRBD2	NA	CASSPVPGGSPHNEQFF	TGTGCCAGCAGCCCGGTCCCCGGCGGGAGCCCCCACAATGAGCAGTTCTTC
TRBV6-6	14	TRBJ1-1	NA	NA	CASSYSGLNTEAFF	TGTGCCAGCAGTTACTCGGGCTTGAACACTGAAGCTTTCTTT
TRBV5-8	15	TRBJ1-5	NA	once	CASSLGRISNQPQHF	TGTGCCAGCAGCTTGGGGAGAATCAGCAATCAGCCCCAGCATTTT
TRBV10-3	14	TRBJ1-1	TRBD1	NA	CAISLGQGNTEAFF	TGTGCCATCAGTTTGGGACAGGGTAACACTGAAGCTTTCTTT
TRBV6-5	11	TRBJ2-7	NA	few	CASRNQYEQYF	TGTGCCAGCAGGAACCAGTACGAGCAGTACTTC
TRBV18	17	TRBJ2-1	TRBD2	NA	CASSPRGGGGPYNEQFF	TGTGCCAGCTCCCCCCGGGGCGGGGGGGGCCCCTACAATGAGCAGTTCTTC
TRBV2	15	TRBJ1-2	NA	NA	CASSEARGSAYGYTF	TGTGCCAGCAGTGAAGCTCGTGGCAGCGCCTATGGCTACACCTTC
TRBV10-2	12	TRBJ2-1	TRBD2	NA	CASSELAGEQFF	TGCGCCAGCAGTGAGCTAGCGGGCGAGCAGTTCTTC
TRBV19	14	TRBJ1-1	NA	NA	CASSMSRQNTEAFF	TGTGCCAGTAGTATGTCCAGACAAAACACTGAAGCTTTCTTT
TRBV28	15	TRBJ1-1	NA	once	CASSLSAGPNTEAFF	TGTGCCAGCAGTTTATCCGCGGGACCGAACACTGAAGCTTTCTTT
TRBV18	15	TRBJ1-2	NA	NA	CASSPPGGNNYGYTF	TGTGCCAGCTCACCACCAGGGGGAAACAACTATGGCTACACCTTC
TRBV5-8	13	TRBJ1-5	NA	NA	CASSFELNQPQHF	TGTGCCAGCAGCTTCGAGCTCAATCAGCCCCAGCATTTT
TRBV28	13	TRBJ2-1	NA	NA	CASTHRRYNEQFF	TGTGCCAGCACCCACCGTAGATACAATGAGCAGTTCTTC
TRBV5-4	13	TRBJ1-2	TRBD1	NA	CASSPDRVYGYTF	TGTGCCAGCAGCCCGGACAGGGTCTATGGCTACACCTTC
TRBV9	12	TRBJ2-2	NA	once	CASSLNTGELFF	TGTGCCAGCAGCCTAAACACCGGGGAGCTGTTTTTT
TRBV7-9	17	TRBJ2-5	TRBD2	NA	CASSSPIRTSGQETQYF	TGTGCCAGCAGCTCCCCCATCCGTACTAGCGGCCAAGAGACCCAGTACTTC
TRBV7-6	13	TRBJ1-1	TRBD1	once	CASQGTGNTEAFF	TGTGCCAGCCAGGGGACAGGGAACACTGAAGCTTTCTTT
TRBV11-2	17	TRBJ2-3	TRBD2	NA	CASRSNLLAGVTDTQYF	TGTGCCAGCAGATCCAACTTACTAGCGGGGGTCACAGATACGCAGTATTTT
TRBV27	15	TRBJ2-7	TRBD2	NA	CASSQRLAGVGEQYF	TGTGCCAGCAGCCAACGACTAGCGGGGGTAGGGGAGCAGTACTTC
TRBV10-3	15	TRBJ2-7	NA	NA	CATEEARRSSYEQYF	TGTGCCACCGAAGAGGCCCGCCGAAGCTCCTACGAGCAGTACTTC
TRBV11-3	13	TRBJ1-3	NA	NA	CASSPSGVNTIYF	TGTGCCAGCAGCCCATCCGGGGTGAACACCATATATTTT
TRBV19	17	TRBJ1-5	TRBD1	once	CASHSGQHLTENQPQHF	TGTGCCAGCCATTCGGGACAGCATTTGACCGAGAATCAGCCCCAGCATTTT
TRBV7-2	14	TRBJ1-2	NA	once	CASSRTGSDYGYTF	TGTGCCAGCAGCCGCACAGGGTCAGACTATGGCTACACCTTC